The clone carrying this TCR beta chain was detected only a few times. No antigen is known for it. The CDR3 spans 15 residues. Trimming cost V 4 bases and J 6 bases; bases outside gene matches: 9. Amplified TCR beta CDR3 regions were obtained using RNA transcripts as template. Second-round multiplex PCR followed a first-round RT-PCR using HTBI primers. One entry per CDR3 protein, called by TCRdb with MiXCR from the multiplex PCR reads. Of just over 600,000 distinct CDR3 sequences detected, about a fifth appear once; the ten largest clones hold approximately 7.7%. This sample was taken from a study of Graves' ophthalmopathy and Graves' hyperthyroidism. PBMCs came from 10 ml of fresh peripheral blood. The study, taken as a whole, reports: Both an approximately 68% sensitivity and a 72.22% specificity characterized the model's predictions of ophthalmopathy progression.

This clonotype originated in a woman aged 18 to 35 with stable Graves' hyperthyroidism. Some clones in this sample may be carry-over from other donors' samples. Sequences were obtained from peripheral blood. V and J are TRBV12-3 or TRBV12-4 and TRBJ1-2, with 9 bases that match TRBD1. This CDR3 reads CASSSSRDRVDGYTF. In nucleotides, the CDR3 is TGTGCCAGCAGTTCGTCCCGGGACAGGGTCGATGGCTACACCTTC.